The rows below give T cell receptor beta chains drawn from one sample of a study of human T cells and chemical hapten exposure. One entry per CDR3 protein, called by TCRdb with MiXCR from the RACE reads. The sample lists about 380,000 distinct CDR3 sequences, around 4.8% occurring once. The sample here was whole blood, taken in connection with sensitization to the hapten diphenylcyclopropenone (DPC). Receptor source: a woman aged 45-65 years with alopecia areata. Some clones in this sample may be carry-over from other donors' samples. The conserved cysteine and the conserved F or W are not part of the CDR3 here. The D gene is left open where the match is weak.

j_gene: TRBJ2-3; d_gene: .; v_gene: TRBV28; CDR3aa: ASSSPTGHTDTQY
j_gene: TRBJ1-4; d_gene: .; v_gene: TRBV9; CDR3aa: ASSVRTAANEKLF
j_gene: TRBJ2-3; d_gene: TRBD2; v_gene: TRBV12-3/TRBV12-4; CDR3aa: ASSLAGGGRDTQY
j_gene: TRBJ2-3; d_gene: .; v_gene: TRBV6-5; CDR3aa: ASGRISTDTQY
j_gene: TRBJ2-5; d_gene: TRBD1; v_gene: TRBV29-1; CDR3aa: SVEDPFQGVQETQY
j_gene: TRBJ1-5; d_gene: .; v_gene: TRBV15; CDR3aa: ATSPGASVRH
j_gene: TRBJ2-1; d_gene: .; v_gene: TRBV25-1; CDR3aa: ASSMETLGDNEQF
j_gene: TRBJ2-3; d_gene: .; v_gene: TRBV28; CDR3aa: ASRPPGTDTQY
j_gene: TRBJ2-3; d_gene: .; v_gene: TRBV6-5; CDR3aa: ASSYAALDTQY
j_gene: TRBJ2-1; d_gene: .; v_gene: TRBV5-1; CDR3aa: ASSLVTLVRAGMV
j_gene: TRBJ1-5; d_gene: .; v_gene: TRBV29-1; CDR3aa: SVLRGNQPQH
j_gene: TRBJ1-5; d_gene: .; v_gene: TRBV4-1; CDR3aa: ASSPRTDSNQPQH
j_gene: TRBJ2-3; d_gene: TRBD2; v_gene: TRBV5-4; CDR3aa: ASSRGTSGGPTDTQY
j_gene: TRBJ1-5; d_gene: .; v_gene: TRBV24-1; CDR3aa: ATSDPAQFEPQH
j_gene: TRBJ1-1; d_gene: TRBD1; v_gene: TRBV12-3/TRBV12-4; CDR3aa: ASSLSAGGKTEAF
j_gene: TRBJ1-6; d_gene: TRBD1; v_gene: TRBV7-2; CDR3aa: ASSLDRGLTSPLH
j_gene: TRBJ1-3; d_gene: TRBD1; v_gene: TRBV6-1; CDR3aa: ASGHPGQGGTIY
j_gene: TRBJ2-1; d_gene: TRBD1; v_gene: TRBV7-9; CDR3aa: ASSLQTGSYNEQF
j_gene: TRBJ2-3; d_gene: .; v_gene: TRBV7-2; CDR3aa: ASSGGGTDTQY
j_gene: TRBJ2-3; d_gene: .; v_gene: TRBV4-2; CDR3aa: ASSQEARTRDTQY
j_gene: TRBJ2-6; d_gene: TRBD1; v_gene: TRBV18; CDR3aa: ASSFKQGSGANVLT
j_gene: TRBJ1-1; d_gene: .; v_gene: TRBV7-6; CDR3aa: ASSLQGTNTEAF
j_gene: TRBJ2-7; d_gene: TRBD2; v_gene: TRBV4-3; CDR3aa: ASSQDVSGRAQADEQY
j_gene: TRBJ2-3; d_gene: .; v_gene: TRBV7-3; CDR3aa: ASSSPGGPGDTQY
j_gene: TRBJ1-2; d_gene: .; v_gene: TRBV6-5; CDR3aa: ASSDFPAYGYT
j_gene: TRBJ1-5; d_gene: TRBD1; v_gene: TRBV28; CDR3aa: ASSAGTGANQPQH
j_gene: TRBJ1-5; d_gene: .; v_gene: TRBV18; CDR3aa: ASSREDSNQPQH
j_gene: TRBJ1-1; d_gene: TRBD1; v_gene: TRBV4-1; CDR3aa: ASSPQTGGFTEAF
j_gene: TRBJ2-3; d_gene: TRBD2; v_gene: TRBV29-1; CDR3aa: SVDGTSFDTQY
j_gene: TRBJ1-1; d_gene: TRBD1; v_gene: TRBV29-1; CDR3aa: SVDGAGGAF
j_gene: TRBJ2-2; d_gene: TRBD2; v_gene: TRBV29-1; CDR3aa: SVDSGRGFGELF
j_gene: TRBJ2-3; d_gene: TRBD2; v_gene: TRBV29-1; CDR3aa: SELADTDTQY
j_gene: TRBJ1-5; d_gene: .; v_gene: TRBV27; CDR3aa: ASSFTGNQPQH
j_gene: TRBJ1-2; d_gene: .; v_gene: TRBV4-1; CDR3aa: ASSQGSRTAFYGYT
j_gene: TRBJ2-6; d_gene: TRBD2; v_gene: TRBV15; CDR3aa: ATSGGTGANVLT
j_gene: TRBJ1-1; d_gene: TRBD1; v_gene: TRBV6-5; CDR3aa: ASNPGQGATEAF
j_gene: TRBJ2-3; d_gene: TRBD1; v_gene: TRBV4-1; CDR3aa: ASSQAPGGPDTQY
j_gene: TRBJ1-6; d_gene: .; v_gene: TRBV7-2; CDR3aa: ASSLYQGPLH
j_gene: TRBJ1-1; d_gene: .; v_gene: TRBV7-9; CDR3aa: ASSGGWGTEAF
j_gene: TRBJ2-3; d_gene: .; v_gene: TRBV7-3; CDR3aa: ASSPTGFGTDTQY
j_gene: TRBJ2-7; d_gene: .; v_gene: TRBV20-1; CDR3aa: SATHRASEQY
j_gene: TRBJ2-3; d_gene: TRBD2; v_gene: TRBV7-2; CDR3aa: ASSRPLAGELTDTQY
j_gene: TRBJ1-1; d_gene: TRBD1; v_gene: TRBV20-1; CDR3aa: SARDPDRGRGTEAF
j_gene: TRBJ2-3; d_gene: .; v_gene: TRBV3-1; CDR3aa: ASRLRGGGADTQY
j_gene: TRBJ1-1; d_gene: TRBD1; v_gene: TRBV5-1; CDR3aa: ASSSQGRVTEAF
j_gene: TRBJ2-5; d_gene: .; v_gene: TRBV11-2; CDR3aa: ASSLARGVLGGETQY
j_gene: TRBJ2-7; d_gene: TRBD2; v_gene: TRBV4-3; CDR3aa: ASSQAPPTSGSYEQY
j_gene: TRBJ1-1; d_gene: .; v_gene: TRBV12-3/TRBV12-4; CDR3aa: ASSLDSPNAF
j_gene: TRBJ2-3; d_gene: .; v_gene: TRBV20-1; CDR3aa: SASGLNTDTQY
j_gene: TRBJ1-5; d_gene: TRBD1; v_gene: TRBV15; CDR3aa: ATSRSGQGAEPQH